Each of the 18 T cell receptor beta chains below was sequenced from the same sample in a study of shared clonotypes between healthy human individuals. Generated by immunoSEQ multiplex PCR, the TCRdb table keeps only in-frame clones and is missing some. Among 950,000 to 1,200,000 clones, 70% to 85% were seen once, and the ten largest hold approximately 0.95%. The sequenced material came from memory CD4+ T cells from PBMCs. Subset noted: CD45RA-negative fraction. Receptor source: a man younger than 35 in good health. Some clones in this sample may be carry-over from other donors' samples.

The chain employs TRBV28 and TRBJ1-5; no reliable D call. V lost 6 bases and J 0 bases, leaving 18 bases between the germline ends. The CDR3 covers 17 residues. Germline V gene sequence: CDR1 MDHEN, CDR2 SYDVKM. The CDR3 sequence is CASRFFGSSASNQPQHF. The CDR3 nucleotides read TGTGCCAGCAGATTCTTTGGGAGCTCTGCTAGCAATCAGCCCCAGCATTTT.

This chain connects TRBV5-8 to TRBJ1-1; D is perhaps TRBD1 (5 bases). Germline CDR1 SGHTS, CDR2 YDEGEE. Trimming took 0 bases from V and 5 from J, leaving 8 bases between them. The CDR3 is 13 residues long. CDR3 nucleotide sequence: TGTGCCAGCAGCTTGGCCGAGGGGACTGAAGCTTTCTTT. It codes for CASSLAEGTEAFF.

This clone was recorded a few times. In DNA, the CDR3 is TGTGCCGCGGGGTTCCCTGAAGCTTTCTTT. This encodes CAAGFPEAFF. This sequence joins TRBV27 and TRBJ1-1; D not resolved. CDR1 MNHEY and CDR2 SMNVEV come from the germline V gene (reference sequence). Trimming pared 11 bases from V and 6 bases from J, leaving 10 bases between. This CDR3 comprises 10 residues.

This chain connects TRBV5-1 to TRBJ1-1, with D possibly matching TRBD1 (6 bases). Trimming shortened V by 4 bases and J by 7 bases, and 23 bases separated the two germline ends. Germline V gene data show CDR1 as SGHRS and CDR2 as YFSETQ. The CDR3 is made up of 16 amino acids. The CDR3 loop is CASSPGGTQQRGEAFF. The CDR3 DNA follows: TGCGCCAGCAGCCCGGGGGGGACACAACAACGGGGTGAAGCTTTCTTT.

Notes on this clone: A far more abundant clone sits one base away, making this likely a read error. Distinct nucleotide sequences in the sample also encode this CDR3. The gene calls are TRBV29-1 and TRBJ2-3; D possibly matches TRBD1 or TRBD2 (7 bases each). The germline gives CDR1 SQVTM, CDR2 ANQGSEA. The CDR3 loop spans 14 amino acids. Trimming left V 6 bases short and J 2 bases short, with 15 bases between. The CDR3 sequence: CSVAQGGNTDTQYF. The CDR3 bases are TGCAGCGTCGCTCAGGGGGGGAACACAGATACGCAGTATTTT.

In regard to this clone: In the same sample, other DNA sequences code for this CDR3. The chain is built from TRBV18 and TRBJ2-5, with no clear D. V was clipped by 0 bases and J by 3 bases, with 5 bases between them. Germline CDR1 reads KGHSH; CDR2 reads LQKENI. The length of the CDR3 is 13 residues. The CDR3 here is CASSPPGKETQYF. CDR3 in DNA: TGTGCCAGCTCACCACCTGGGAAAGAGACCCAGTACTTC.

The rearrangement uses TRBV11-2 and TRBJ2-1, with 10 positions matching TRBD2. Germline CDR1 reads SGHAT; CDR2 reads FQNNGV. Unmatched junction bases numbered 4, after V lost 2 bases and J lost 9 bases. This CDR3 has 14 residues. The CDR3 protein is CASSLLAGESEQFF. CDR3 nucleotides: TGTGCCAGCAGCTTACTAGCGGGAGAGAGTGAGCAGTTCTTC.

For the CDR3, the DNA is TGTGCCAGCAGCCAAGAGAGCCCCGGGACACCGGCCAAAAACATTCAGTACTTC. Residues: CASSQESPGTPAKNIQYF. The genes are TRBV4-2 and TRBJ2-4; possible D gene TRBD1, 6 bases. Trimming cost V 0 bases and J 1 base, with 16 bases left between them. This CDR3 has 18 amino acids. Germline V lookup: CDR1 LGHNA, CDR2 YNFKEQ.

V is TRBV4-3 and J is TRBJ2-7; 7 positions match TRBD1. J was trimmed by 7 bases and V by 3 bases; bases with no gene match: 6. CDR3 length: 13 residues. The germline CDR1 and CDR2 sequences are LGHNA and YSLEER. CDR3 sequence (DNA): TGCGCCAGCAGCCACCGGGACAGAGTTGAGCAGTACTTC. This codes for CASSHRDRVEQYF.

The CDR3 coding sequence is TGTGCCAGCAATAGATCACCCCACACCGGGGAGCTGTTTTTT. It specifies CASNRSPHTGELFF. The chain couples TRBV6-1 to TRBJ2-2; D unclear. CDR1 is MNHNS, CDR2 SASEGT, per germline. The V end was cut by 7 bases, the J end by 3 bases, with 12 bases between. This CDR3 is built from 14 residues.

Turning to this clone: The sample contains more than one DNA sequence encoding this CDR3. V gene TRBV27 combines with J gene TRBJ2-3, with 7 bases fitting TRBD1. Trimming at V came to 6 bases and at J to 1 base, leaving 4 bases not matched to a gene. CDR3 length: 14 amino acids. Germline V gene lookup returns CDR1 MNHEY and CDR2 SMNVEV (reference sequence). The CDR3 sequence is CASSRDRGTDTQYF. The CDR3 bases are TGTGCCAGCAGCCGGGACAGAGGCACAGATACGCAGTATTTT.

The chain is built from TRBV11-2 and TRBJ1-2, with 7 bases lining up with TRBD1. This CDR3 comprises 13 residues. Per the germline V gene, CDR1 is SGHAT and CDR2 is FQNNGV. V was clipped by 4 bases and J by 3 bases; unmatched bases: 2. The CDR3 DNA follows: TGTGCCAGCAGCTCCGGACAGGACTATGGCTACACCTTC. This translates into CASSSGQDYGYTF.

The CDR3 sequence: CSVKTDTYEQYF. Written as DNA, the CDR3 is TGCAGCGTTAAGACAGATACCTACGAGCAGTACTTC. V gene TRBV29-1 combines with J gene TRBJ2-7, with D perhaps matching TRBD1 (5 bases). Germline V gives CDR1 SQVTM, CDR2 ANQGSEA. The CDR3 is 12 residues long. The V and J ends lost 5 bases and 2 bases respectively, with 10 bases between them.

This clone occurred a few times. The chain is built from TRBV29-1 and TRBJ2-1; the match to TRBD2 covers 10 bases. The ends lost 7 bases at V and 9 bases at J; junction bases unmatched: 3. Germline V gene data show CDR1 as SQVTM and CDR2 as ANQGSEA. The CDR3 is 11 residues long. The CDR3 protein is CSASGGAEQFF. The CDR3 region has the DNA TGCAGCGCTAGCGGGGGTGCTGAGCAGTTCTTC.

This clone has a single count. The chain combines TRBV2 with TRBJ2-6, with TRBD2 as a possible D gene (5 bases). CDR1 and CDR2 (germline): SNHLY, FYNNEI. The CDR3 loop spans 15 amino acids. The V gene lost 5 bases and the J gene lost 5 bases, with 13 bases spanning the gap. The CDR3 sequence is CASSYAGGWANVLTF. The CDR3 DNA reads as TGTGCCAGCAGTTACGCAGGAGGCTGGGCCAACGTCCTGACTTTC.

In this sample, this clone turned up once. CDR3 loop: CASCRDRESPLHF. For the CDR3, the DNA is TGTGCCAGCTGTAGGGACAGGGAGTCACCCCTCCACTTT. The chain employs TRBV2 and TRBJ1-6; 9 nucleotides line up with TRBD1. The CDR3 spans 13 residues. CDR1 is SNHLY and CDR2 is FYNNEI in the germline V gene. Germline trimming cut 8 bases from V and 10 bases from J; bases unmatched to any gene: 6.

The genes are TRBV6-5 and TRBJ2-7, with 9 bases that match TRBD1. The CDR3 loop spans 14 amino acids. Germline CDR1 MNHEY, CDR2 SVGAGI. V was pared by 6 bases and J by 5 bases, with 8 bases of the junction left unmatched. The DNA for the CDR3 is TGTGCCAGCAGCCTGGACAGGGGTTCCCACGAGCAGTACTTC. Its protein product is CASSLDRGSHEQYF.

This clone was found once. The chain is built from TRBV25-1 and TRBJ1-2; 7 nucleotides match TRBD1. The V and J ends lost 2 bases and 4 bases, in that order; junction bases with no gene match: 4. This CDR3 has 14 amino acids. Germline assignment: CDR1 MGHDK and CDR2 SYGVNS. This CDR3 is CASSEVRGSYGYTF. CDR3 sequence (DNA): TGTGCCAGCAGTGAAGTCAGGGGGAGCTATGGCTACACCTTC.